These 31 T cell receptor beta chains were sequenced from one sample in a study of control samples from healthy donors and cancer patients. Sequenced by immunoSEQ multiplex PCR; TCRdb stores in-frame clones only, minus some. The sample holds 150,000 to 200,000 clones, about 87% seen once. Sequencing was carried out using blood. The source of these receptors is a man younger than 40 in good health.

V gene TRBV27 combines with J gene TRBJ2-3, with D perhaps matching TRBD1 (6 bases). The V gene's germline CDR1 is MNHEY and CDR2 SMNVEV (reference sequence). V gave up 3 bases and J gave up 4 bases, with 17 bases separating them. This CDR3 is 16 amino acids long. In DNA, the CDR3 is TGTGCCAGCAGTTTTTCCCTAGGGGGTAGGTCAGATACGCAGTATTTT. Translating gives CASSFSLGGRSDTQYF.

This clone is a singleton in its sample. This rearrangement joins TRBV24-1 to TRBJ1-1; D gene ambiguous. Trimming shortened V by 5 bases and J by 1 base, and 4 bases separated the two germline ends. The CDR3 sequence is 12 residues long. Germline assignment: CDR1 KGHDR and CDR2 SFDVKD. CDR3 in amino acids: CATSGENTEAFF. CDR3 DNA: TGTGCCACCAGTGGGGAGAACACTGAAGCTTTCTTT.

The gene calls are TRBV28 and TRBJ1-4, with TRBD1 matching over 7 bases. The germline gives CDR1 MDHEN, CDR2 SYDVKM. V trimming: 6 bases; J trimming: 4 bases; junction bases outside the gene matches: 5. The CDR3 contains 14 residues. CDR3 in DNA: TGTGCCAGCAGGATAGGACAGGTTAATGAAAAACTGTTTTTT. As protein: CASRIGQVNEKLFF.

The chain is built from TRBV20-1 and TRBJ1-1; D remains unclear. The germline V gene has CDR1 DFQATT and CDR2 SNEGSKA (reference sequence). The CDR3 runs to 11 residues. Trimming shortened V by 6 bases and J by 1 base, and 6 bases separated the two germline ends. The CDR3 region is CSARKNTEAFF. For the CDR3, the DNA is TGCAGTGCACGTAAGAACACTGAAGCTTTCTTT.

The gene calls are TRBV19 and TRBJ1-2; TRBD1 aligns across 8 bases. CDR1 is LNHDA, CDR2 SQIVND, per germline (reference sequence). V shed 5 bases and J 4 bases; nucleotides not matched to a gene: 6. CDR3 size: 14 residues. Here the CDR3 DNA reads TGTGCCAGTAGTCCCGCGACAGGGGCCTATGGCTACACCTTC. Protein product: CASSPATGAYGYTF.

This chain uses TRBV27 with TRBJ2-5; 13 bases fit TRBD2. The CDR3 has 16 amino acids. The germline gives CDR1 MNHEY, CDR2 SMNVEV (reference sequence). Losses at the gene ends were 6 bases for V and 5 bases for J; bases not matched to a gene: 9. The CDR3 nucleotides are TGTGCCAGCAGCGCATGGACTAGCGGGAGCGGGGAGACCCAGTACTTC. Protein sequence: CASSAWTSGSGETQYF.

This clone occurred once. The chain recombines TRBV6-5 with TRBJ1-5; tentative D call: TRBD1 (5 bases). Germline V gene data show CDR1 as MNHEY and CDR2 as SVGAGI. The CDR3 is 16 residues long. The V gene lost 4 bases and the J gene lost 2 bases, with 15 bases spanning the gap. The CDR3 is CASSSVMGPGNQPQHF. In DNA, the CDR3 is TGTGCCAGCAGTTCGGTAATGGGACCGGGCAATCAGCCCCAGCATTTT.

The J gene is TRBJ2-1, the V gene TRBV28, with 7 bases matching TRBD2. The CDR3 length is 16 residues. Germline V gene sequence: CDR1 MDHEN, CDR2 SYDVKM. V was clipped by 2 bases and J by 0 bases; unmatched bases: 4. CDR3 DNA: TGTGCCAGCAGTTTAACTAGCGTCAGCTCCTACAATGAGCAGTTCTTC. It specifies CASSLTSVSSYNEQFF.

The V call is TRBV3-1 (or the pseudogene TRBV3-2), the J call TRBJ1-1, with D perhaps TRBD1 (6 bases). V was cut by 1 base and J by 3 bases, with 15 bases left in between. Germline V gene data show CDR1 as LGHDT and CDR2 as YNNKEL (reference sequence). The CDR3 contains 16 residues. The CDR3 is CASSQVGRDKDTEAFF. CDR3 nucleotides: TGTGCCAGCAGCCAAGTTGGGAGGGACAAGGACACTGAAGCTTTCTTT.

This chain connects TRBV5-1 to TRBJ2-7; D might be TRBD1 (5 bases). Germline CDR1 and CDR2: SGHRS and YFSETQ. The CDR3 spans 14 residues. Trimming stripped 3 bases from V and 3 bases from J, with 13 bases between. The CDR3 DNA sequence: TGCGCCAGCAGCTGGACACAAACGAACTACGAGCAGTACTTC. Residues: CASSWTQTNYEQYF.

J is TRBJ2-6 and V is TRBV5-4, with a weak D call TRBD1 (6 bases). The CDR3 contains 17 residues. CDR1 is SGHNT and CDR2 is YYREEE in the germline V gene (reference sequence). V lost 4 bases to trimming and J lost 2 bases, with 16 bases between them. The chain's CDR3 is CASSGFTGSAGANVLTF. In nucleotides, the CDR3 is TGTGCCAGCAGCGGATTTACAGGGAGCGCTGGGGCCAACGTCCTGACTTTC.

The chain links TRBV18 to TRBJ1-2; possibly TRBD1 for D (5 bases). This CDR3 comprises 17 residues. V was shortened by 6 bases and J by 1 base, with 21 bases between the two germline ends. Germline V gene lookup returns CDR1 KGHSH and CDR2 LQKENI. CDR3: CASSPRLRQTFNYGYTF. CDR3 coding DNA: TGTGCCAGCTCTCCCCGACTTAGACAGACCTTTAACTATGGCTACACCTTC.

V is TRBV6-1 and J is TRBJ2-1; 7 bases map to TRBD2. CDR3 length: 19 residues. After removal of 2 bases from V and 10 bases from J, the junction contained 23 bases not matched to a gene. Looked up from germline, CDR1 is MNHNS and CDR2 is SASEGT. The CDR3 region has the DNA TGTGCCAGCAGTGAAATGAGTCAGGGCATTGGGGGAGGGAAGTGGGAGCAGTTCTTC. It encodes CASSEMSQGIGGGKWEQFF.

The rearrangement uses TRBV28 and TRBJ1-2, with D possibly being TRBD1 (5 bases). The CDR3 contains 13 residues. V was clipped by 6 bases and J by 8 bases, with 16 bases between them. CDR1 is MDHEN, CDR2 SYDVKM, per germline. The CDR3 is CASSLTGAGGYTF. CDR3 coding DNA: TGTGCCAGCAGCCTTACAGGTGCCGGGGGCTACACCTTC.

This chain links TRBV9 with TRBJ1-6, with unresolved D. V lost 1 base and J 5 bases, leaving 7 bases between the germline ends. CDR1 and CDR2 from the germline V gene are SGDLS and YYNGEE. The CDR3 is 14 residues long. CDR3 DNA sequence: TGTGCCAGCAGCGTAAGGAGGGATAATTCACCCCTCCACTTT. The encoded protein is CASSVRRDNSPLHF.

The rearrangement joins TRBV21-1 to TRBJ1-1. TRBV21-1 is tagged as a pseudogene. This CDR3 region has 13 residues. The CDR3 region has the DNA TGTGCCAGCAGCAAGTCTGTGGACACTGAAGCTTTCTTT. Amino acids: CASSKSVDTEAFF.

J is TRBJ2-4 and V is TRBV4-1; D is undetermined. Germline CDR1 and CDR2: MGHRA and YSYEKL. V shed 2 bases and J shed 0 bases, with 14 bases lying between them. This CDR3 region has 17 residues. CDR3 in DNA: TGCGCCAGCAGCCAAACTACATCGAGCGTAGCCAAAAACATTCAGTACTTC. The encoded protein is CASSQTTSSVAKNIQYF.

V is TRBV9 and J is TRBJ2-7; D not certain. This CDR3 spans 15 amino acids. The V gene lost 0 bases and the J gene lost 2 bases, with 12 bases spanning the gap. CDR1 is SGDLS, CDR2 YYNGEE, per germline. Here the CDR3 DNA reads TGTGCCAGCAGCGTAGTCGGCGTCGGACCCTACGAGCAGTACTTC. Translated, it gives CASSVVGVGPYEQYF.

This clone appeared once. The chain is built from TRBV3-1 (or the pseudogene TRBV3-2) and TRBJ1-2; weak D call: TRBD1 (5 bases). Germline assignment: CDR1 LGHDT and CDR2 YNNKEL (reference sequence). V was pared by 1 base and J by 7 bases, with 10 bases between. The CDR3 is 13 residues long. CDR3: CASSQALQGGYTF. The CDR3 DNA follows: TGTGCCAGCAGCCAAGCCCTGCAGGGTGGCTACACCTTC.

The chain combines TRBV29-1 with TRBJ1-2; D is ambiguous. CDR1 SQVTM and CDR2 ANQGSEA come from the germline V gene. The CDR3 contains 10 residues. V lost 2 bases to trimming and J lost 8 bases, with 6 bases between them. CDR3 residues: CSVEREGYTF. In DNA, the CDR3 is TGCAGCGTTGAACGAGAGGGCTACACCTTC.

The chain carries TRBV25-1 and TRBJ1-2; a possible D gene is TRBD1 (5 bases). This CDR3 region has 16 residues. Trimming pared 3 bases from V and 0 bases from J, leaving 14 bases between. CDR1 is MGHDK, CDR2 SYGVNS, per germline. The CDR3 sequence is CASSDNWGQSNYGYTF. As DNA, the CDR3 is TGTGCCAGCAGTGATAATTGGGGCCAATCTAACTATGGCTACACCTTC.

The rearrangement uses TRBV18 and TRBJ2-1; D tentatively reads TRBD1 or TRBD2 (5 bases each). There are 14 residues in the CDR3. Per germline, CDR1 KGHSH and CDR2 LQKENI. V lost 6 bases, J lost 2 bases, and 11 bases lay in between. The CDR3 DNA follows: TGTGCCAGCTCCCAGGGACGACCCTACAATGAGCAGTTCTTC. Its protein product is CASSQGRPYNEQFF.

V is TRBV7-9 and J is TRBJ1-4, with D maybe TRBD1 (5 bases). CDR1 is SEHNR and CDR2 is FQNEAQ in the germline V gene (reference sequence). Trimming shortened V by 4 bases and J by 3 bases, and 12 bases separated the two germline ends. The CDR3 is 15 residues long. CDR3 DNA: TGTGCCAGCAGCTCCCGAGGGGTAGCTAATGAAAAACTGTTTTTT. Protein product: CASSSRGVANEKLFF. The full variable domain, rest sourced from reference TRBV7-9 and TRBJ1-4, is DTGVSQNPRHKITKRGQNVTFRCDPISEHNRLYWYRQTLGQGPEFLTYFQNEAQLEKSRLLSDRFSAERPKGSFSTLEIQRTEQGDSAMYLCASSSRGVANEKLFFGSGTQLSVL.

CDR3 loop: CATSPPMRGRVVEQFF. The CDR3 DNA reads as TGTGCCACCTCACCGCCTATGAGAGGGAGGGTCGTTGAGCAGTTCTTC. The chain has TRBV24-1 and TRBJ2-1, with 7 nucleotides matching TRBD2. Germline V gene lookup returns CDR1 KGHDR and CDR2 SFDVKD. J was trimmed by 9 bases and V by 9 bases; bases with no gene match: 19. The CDR3 spans 16 residues.

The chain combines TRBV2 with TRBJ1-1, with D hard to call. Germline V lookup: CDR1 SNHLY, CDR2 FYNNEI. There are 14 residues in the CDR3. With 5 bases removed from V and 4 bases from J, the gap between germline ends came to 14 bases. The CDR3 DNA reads TGTGCCAGCAGTAACGGTCTTTTCCCCACTGAAGCTTTCTTT. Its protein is CASSNGLFPTEAFF.

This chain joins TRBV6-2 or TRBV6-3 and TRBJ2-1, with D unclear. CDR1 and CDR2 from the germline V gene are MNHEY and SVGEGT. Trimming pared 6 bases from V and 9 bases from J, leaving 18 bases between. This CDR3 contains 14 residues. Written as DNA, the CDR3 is TGTGCCAGCAGCCCACTGGGCCTAACGACTGAGCAGTTCTTC. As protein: CASSPLGLTTEQFF.

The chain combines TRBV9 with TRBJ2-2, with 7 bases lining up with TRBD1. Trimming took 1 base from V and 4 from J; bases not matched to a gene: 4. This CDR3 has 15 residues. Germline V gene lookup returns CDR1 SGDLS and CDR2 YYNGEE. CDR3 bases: TGTGCCAGCAGCGTACAAACAGGGGCCACCGGGGAGCTGTTTTTT. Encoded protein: CASSVQTGATGELFF. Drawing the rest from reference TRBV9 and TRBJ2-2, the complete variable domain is DSGVTQTPKHLITATGQRVTLRCSPRSGDLSVYWYQQSLDQGLQFLIQYYNGEERAKGNILERFSAQQFPDLHSELNLSSLELGDSALYFCASSVQTGATGELFFGEGSRLTVL.

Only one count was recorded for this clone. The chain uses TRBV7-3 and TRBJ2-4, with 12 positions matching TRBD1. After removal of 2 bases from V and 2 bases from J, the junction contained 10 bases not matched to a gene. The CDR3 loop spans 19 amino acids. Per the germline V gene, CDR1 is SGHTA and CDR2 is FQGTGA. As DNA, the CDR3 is TGTGCCAGCAGCTTAGGGACAGGGGGCTCCTCCCTTACCAAAAACATTCAGTACTTC. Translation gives CASSLGTGGSSLTKNIQYF.

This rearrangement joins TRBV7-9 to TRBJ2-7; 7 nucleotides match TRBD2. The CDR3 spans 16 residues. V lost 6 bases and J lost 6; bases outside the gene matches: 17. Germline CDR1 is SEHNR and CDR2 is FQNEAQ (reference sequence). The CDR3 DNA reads TGTGCCAGCAGTCCAAGATCAGCGGGGTCCCTACGCGAGCAGTACTTC. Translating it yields CASSPRSAGSLREQYF.

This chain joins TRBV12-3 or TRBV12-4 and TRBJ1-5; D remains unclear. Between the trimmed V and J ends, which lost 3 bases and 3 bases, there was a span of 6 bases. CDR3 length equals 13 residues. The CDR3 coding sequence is TGTGCCAGCAGTTTGCCACCCAATCAGCCCCAGCATTTT. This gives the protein CASSLPPNQPQHF.

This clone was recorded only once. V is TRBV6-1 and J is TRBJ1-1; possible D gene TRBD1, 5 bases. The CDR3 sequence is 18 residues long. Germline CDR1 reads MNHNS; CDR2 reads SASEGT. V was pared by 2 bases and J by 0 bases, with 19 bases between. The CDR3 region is CASSETWRGVGMNTEAFF. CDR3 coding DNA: TGTGCCAGCAGTGAAACCTGGAGGGGAGTTGGAATGAACACTGAAGCTTTCTTT.